A selection of T cell receptor beta chains follows, all from one sample in a study of T cell repertoires in cytomegalovirus infection. TCRdb fed the reads into MiXCR, producing one record per CDR3 protein. Altogether 450,000 to 650,000 distinct CDR3 sequences are present, 26% being singletons, with the ten largest covering around 14%. The sample taken for sequencing was PBMCs. The receptors were sampled from a human donor in good health (CMV status not recorded). Some clones in this sample may be carry-over from other donors' samples. Each CDR3 is given with its conserved first and last residue. The D gene is left open where the match is weak. Clone size is shown for a subset of rows, as once, few, many or a class of expanded clone.

v_call: TRBV12-3/TRBV12-4; d_call: NA; clone_size: few; j_call: TRBJ2-1; cdr3_aa: CASSFQPREANEQFF; cdr3_nt: TGTGCCAGCAGTTTCCAACCCCGCGAGGCCAATGAGCAGTTCTTC
v_call: TRBV6-1; d_call: NA; clone_size: few; j_call: TRBJ1-2; cdr3_aa: CASSSAGFYGYTF; cdr3_nt: TGTGCCAGCAGTTCGGCGGGGTTCTATGGCTACACCTTC
v_call: TRBV6-5; d_call: TRBD2; clone_size: NA; j_call: TRBJ2-6; cdr3_aa: CASSYLGTSNPGANVLTF; cdr3_nt: TGTGCCAGCAGTTACCTTGGGACTAGCAATCCTGGGGCCAACGTCCTGACTTTC
v_call: TRBV6-2/TRBV6-3; d_call: TRBD2; clone_size: NA; j_call: TRBJ2-5; cdr3_aa: CASLEGGAGAETQYF; cdr3_nt: TGTGCCAGCCTTGAGGGGGGAGCGGGGGCAGAGACCCAGTACTTC
v_call: TRBV19; d_call: NA; clone_size: NA; j_call: TRBJ1-5; cdr3_aa: CASSTAQLNQPQHF; cdr3_nt: TGTGCCAGTAGTACAGCACAACTCAATCAGCCCCAGCATTTT
v_call: TRBV29-1; d_call: TRBD2; clone_size: many; j_call: TRBJ2-3; cdr3_aa: CSVEDPGTSGSTDTQYF; cdr3_nt: TGCAGCGTTGAAGACCCCGGGACTAGCGGAAGCACAGATACGCAGTATTTT
v_call: TRBV6-1; d_call: NA; clone_size: few; j_call: TRBJ1-2; cdr3_aa: CASSESQQFYGYTF; cdr3_nt: TGTGCCAGCAGTGAAAGCCAGCAATTCTATGGCTACACCTTC
v_call: TRBV7-2; d_call: NA; clone_size: many; j_call: TRBJ2-1; cdr3_aa: CASSLNSVYEQFF; cdr3_nt: TGTGCCAGCAGCTTAAATAGTGTCTATGAGCAGTTCTTC
v_call: TRBV19; d_call: NA; clone_size: NA; j_call: TRBJ1-6; cdr3_aa: CASRDGSNSPLHF; cdr3_nt: TGTGCCAGCAGAGACGGTTCCAATTCACCCCTCCACTTT
v_call: TRBV5-5; d_call: NA; clone_size: many; j_call: TRBJ2-7; cdr3_aa: CASSPQAGEGEQYF; cdr3_nt: TGTGCCAGCAGCCCCCAAGCAGGGGAAGGAGAGCAGTACTTC
v_call: TRBV6-8; d_call: TRBD2; clone_size: NA; j_call: TRBJ2-1; cdr3_aa: CASSSGDLLQRGTFF; cdr3_nt: TGTGCCAGCAGTTCCGGGGACTTATTGCAGCGGGGGACGTTCTTC
v_call: TRBV9; d_call: NA; clone_size: NA; j_call: TRBJ1-1; cdr3_aa: CASSVGGGGNTEAFF; cdr3_nt: TGTGCCAGCAGCGTAGGAGGGGGGGGGAACACTGAAGCTTTCTTT
v_call: TRBV4-1; d_call: TRBD2; clone_size: few; j_call: TRBJ2-2; cdr3_aa: CASSPTQREGNTGELFF; cdr3_nt: TGCGCCAGCAGCCCAACCCAGCGGGAGGGGAACACCGGGGAGCTGTTTTTT
v_call: TRBV19; d_call: NA; clone_size: NA; j_call: TRBJ2-7; cdr3_aa: CASSISGRFNEQYF; cdr3_nt: TGTGCCAGTAGTATAAGTGGGAGATTCAACGAGCAGTACTTC
v_call: TRBV28; d_call: NA; clone_size: many; j_call: TRBJ1-5; cdr3_aa: CASSLPLGEGKPQHF; cdr3_nt: TGTGCCAGCAGTTTACCCTTAGGGGAAGGGAAGCCCCAGCATTTT
v_call: TRBV6-1; d_call: TRBD2; clone_size: NA; j_call: TRBJ2-1; cdr3_aa: CASSYTGLGDNEQFF; cdr3_nt: TGTGCCAGCAGTTATACGGGACTAGGGGACAATGAGCAGTTCTTC
v_call: TRBV6-5; d_call: NA; clone_size: many; j_call: TRBJ2-5; cdr3_aa: CASSYSRPRGQETQYF; cdr3_nt: TGTGCCAGCAGTTACTCGAGACCGCGGGGCCAAGAGACCCAGTACTTC
v_call: TRBV7-6; d_call: TRBD2; clone_size: NA; j_call: TRBJ2-1; cdr3_aa: CASSSERELYNEQFF; cdr3_nt: TGTGCCAGCAGCTCAGAGCGGGAGCTCTACAATGAGCAGTTCTTC
v_call: TRBV28; d_call: TRBD2; clone_size: NA; j_call: TRBJ2-5; cdr3_aa: CASKLAALRTQYF; cdr3_nt: TGTGCCAGCAAACTAGCGGCCCTCCGGACCCAGTACTTC
v_call: TRBV11-2; d_call: NA; clone_size: NA; j_call: TRBJ1-1; cdr3_aa: CASSLMGTTTEAFF; cdr3_nt: TGTGCCAGCAGCTTGATGGGCACTACCACTGAAGCTTTCTTT
v_call: TRBV28; d_call: NA; clone_size: NA; j_call: TRBJ2-1; cdr3_aa: CASNPPGPPHNVQFF; cdr3_nt: TGTGCCAGCAATCCCCCAGGTCCTCCCCACAATGTGCAGTTCTTC
v_call: TRBV7-8; d_call: NA; clone_size: NA; j_call: TRBJ1-5; cdr3_aa: CASSSRSNQPQHF; cdr3_nt: TGTGCCAGCAGCTCTCGTTCCAATCAGCCCCAGCATTTT
v_call: TRBV12-3/TRBV12-4; d_call: TRBD1; clone_size: few; j_call: TRBJ1-1; cdr3_aa: CASSRRTGSGENTEAFF; cdr3_nt: TGTGCCAGCAGCCGGAGGACAGGGAGTGGGGAGAATACTGAAGCTTTCTTT
v_call: TRBV7-9; d_call: NA; clone_size: NA; j_call: TRBJ2-3; cdr3_aa: CASSLSRQRTQYF; cdr3_nt: TGTGCCAGCAGCTTATCTCGGCAAAGGACGCAGTATTTT
v_call: TRBV20-1; d_call: TRBD1; clone_size: NA; j_call: TRBJ2-5; cdr3_aa: CSARARQGIETQYF; cdr3_nt: TGCAGTGCTAGAGCGAGACAGGGGATAGAGACCCAGTACTTC
v_call: TRBV29-1; d_call: NA; clone_size: once; j_call: TRBJ2-5; cdr3_aa: CSVEASPQYF; cdr3_nt: TGCAGCGTTGAAGCCTCCCCCCAGTACTTC
v_call: TRBV28; d_call: NA; clone_size: NA; j_call: TRBJ1-2; cdr3_aa: CASSGGDQDGYTF; cdr3_nt: TGTGCCAGCAGTGGGGGCGACCAGGATGGCTACACCTTC
v_call: TRBV7-2; d_call: NA; clone_size: NA; j_call: TRBJ2-1; cdr3_aa: CASRNYSYNEQFF; cdr3_nt: TGTGCCAGCAGAAACTACTCCTACAATGAGCAGTTCTTC
v_call: TRBV6-2/TRBV6-3; d_call: TRBD2; clone_size: NA; j_call: TRBJ2-1; cdr3_aa: CASSYSTSGYYNEQFF; cdr3_nt: TGTGCCAGCAGTTACAGCACTAGCGGGTATTACAATGAGCAGTTCTTC
v_call: TRBV7-9; d_call: TRBD2; clone_size: many; j_call: TRBJ2-2; cdr3_aa: CASSPPGREDTGELFF; cdr3_nt: TGTGCCAGCAGCCCGCCGGGGCGGGAGGACACCGGGGAGCTGTTTTTT
v_call: TRBV19; d_call: TRBD1; clone_size: few; j_call: TRBJ2-1; cdr3_aa: CASSPGQVGYNEQFF; cdr3_nt: TGTGCCAGTAGTCCGGGACAGGTAGGCTACAATGAGCAGTTCTTC
v_call: TRBV12-5; d_call: NA; clone_size: few; j_call: TRBJ1-5; cdr3_aa: CASGFSGGGNQPQHF; cdr3_nt: TGTGCTAGTGGTTTTTCGGGGGGAGGCAATCAGCCCCAGCATTTT
v_call: TRBV24-1; d_call: NA; clone_size: NA; j_call: TRBJ2-3; cdr3_aa: CATSDLFLTDTQYF; cdr3_nt: TGTGCCACCAGTGATTTGTTCCTCACAGATACGCAGTATTTT
v_call: TRBV12-3/TRBV12-4; d_call: TRBD2; clone_size: NA; j_call: TRBJ2-3; cdr3_aa: CASSLSGRVDTQYF; cdr3_nt: TGTGCCAGCAGTTTGTCCGGGAGGGTGGATACGCAGTATTTT
v_call: TRBV12-3/TRBV12-4; d_call: NA; clone_size: many; j_call: TRBJ2-5; cdr3_aa: CASSLRGGAETQYF; cdr3_nt: TGTGCCAGCAGTTTGAGAGGTGGCGCAGAGACCCAGTACTTC
v_call: TRBV28; d_call: TRBD2; clone_size: few; j_call: TRBJ2-3; cdr3_aa: CASSPGTSGRGLPDTQYF; cdr3_nt: TGTGCCAGCAGCCCCGGGACTAGCGGGAGGGGTCTGCCAGATACGCAGTATTTT
v_call: TRBV7-2; d_call: NA; clone_size: many; j_call: TRBJ2-1; cdr3_aa: CASTPQIGFSNNEQFF; cdr3_nt: TGTGCCAGCACCCCCCAGATTGGCTTCTCAAACAATGAGCAGTTCTTC
v_call: TRBV2; d_call: NA; clone_size: NA; j_call: TRBJ2-5; cdr3_aa: CASLSGTKETQYF; cdr3_nt: TGTGCCAGCCTTAGTGGGACCAAGGAGACCCAGTACTTC
v_call: TRBV5-6; d_call: NA; clone_size: NA; j_call: TRBJ1-4; cdr3_aa: CASSLPGRTEKLFF; cdr3_nt: TGTGCCAGCAGCTTACCTGGGAGGACAGAAAAACTGTTTTTT
v_call: TRBV7-6; d_call: TRBD1; clone_size: few; j_call: TRBJ2-5; cdr3_aa: CASSLNAGGRETQYF; cdr3_nt: TGTGCCAGCAGCTTAAACGCAGGGGGCAGGGAGACCCAGTACTTC
v_call: TRBV25-1; d_call: NA; clone_size: NA; j_call: TRBJ1-1; cdr3_aa: CASTGYTEAFF; cdr3_nt: TGTGCCAGCACCGGATACACTGAAGCTTTCTTT
v_call: TRBV6-5; d_call: NA; clone_size: NA; j_call: TRBJ1-1; cdr3_aa: CASSYSINSNTEAFF; cdr3_nt: TGTGCCAGCAGTTACTCGATAAACAGCAACACTGAAGCTTTCTTT
v_call: TRBV7-2; d_call: NA; clone_size: many; j_call: TRBJ1-6; cdr3_aa: CASSLQRGNSPLHF; cdr3_nt: TGTGCCAGCAGCTTACAGAGGGGGAATTCACCCCTCCACTTT
v_call: TRBV11-3; d_call: NA; clone_size: NA; j_call: TRBJ2-1; cdr3_aa: CASSQSPSGSPVGYNEQFF; cdr3_nt: TGTGCCAGCAGTCAAAGCCCCAGCGGATCCCCGGTCGGGTACAATGAGCAGTTCTTC
v_call: TRBV7-2; d_call: NA; clone_size: many; j_call: TRBJ2-7; cdr3_aa: CASSLDYYEQYF; cdr3_nt: TGTGCCAGCAGCTTAGATTACTACGAGCAGTACTTC
v_call: TRBV4-1; d_call: TRBD2; clone_size: few; j_call: TRBJ2-1; cdr3_aa: CASSQDSGLAGWYEQFF; cdr3_nt: TGCGCCAGCAGCCAAGATAGCGGGCTAGCGGGATGGTATGAGCAGTTCTTC